The rows below give T cell receptor beta chains drawn from one sample of a study of blood T cell repertoires in COVID-19. Data came from immunoSEQ multiplex PCR; TCRdb stores just in-frame clones and leaves some out. The data show around 180,000 clones, approximately 85% seen once. The sequencing input was peripheral blood. These receptors were collected from a human donor with active or convalescent COVID-19. The donor label of this sample is uncertain. The CDR3 runs from the conserved cysteine through the conserved F or W. The D gene is left open where the match is weak. The listing skips clone size in some rows; elsewhere it reads once, few, many or a size class.

D,V,size,J,CDR3,DNA
.,TRBV28,once,TRBJ1-2,CASSGQFNYGYTF,TGTGCCAGCAGTGGACAGTTCAACTATGGCTACACCTTC
.,TRBV18,.,TRBJ2-2,CASSPSTGSDGELFF,TGTGCCAGCTCACCATCGACAGGTAGTGACGGGGAGCTGTTTTTT
.,TRBV12-5,.,TRBJ2-2,CASGLVETSTGELFF,TGTGCTAGTGGTTTGGTAGAGACAAGCACCGGGGAGCTGTTTTTT
TRBD2,TRBV27,.,TRBJ2-1,CASFSGGARNEQFF,TGTGCCAGCTTTAGCGGGGGGGCTAGGAATGAGCAGTTCTTC
TRBD1,TRBV5-1,.,TRBJ2-5,CASGTGGSQETQYF,TGCGCCAGCGGGACAGGTGGTTCCCAAGAGACCCAGTACTTC
.,TRBV9,.,TRBJ2-3,CASSGILLTGTQYF,TGTGCCAGCAGCGGAATTCTACTTACCGGTACGCAGTATTTT
TRBD1,TRBV24-1,.,TRBJ1-1,CATSDLYRGVNTEAFF,TGTGCCACCAGTGATTTGTACAGGGGAGTGAACACTGAAGCTTTCTTT
TRBD1,TRBV6-1,.,TRBJ2-7,CASSDGTGGLEQYF,TGTGCCAGCAGTGACGGGACAGGGGGCCTCGAGCAGTACTTC
.,TRBV5-1,.,TRBJ1-3,CASSFSGAGNTIYF,TGCGCCAGCAGCTTCTCGGGTGCTGGAAACACCATATATTTT
.,TRBV30,.,TRBJ1-5,CAWSGEVVQPQHF,TGTGCCTGGAGTGGGGAGGTTGTTCAGCCCCAGCATTTT
TRBD1,TRBV14,many,TRBJ1-2,CASSPVTGVYGYTF,TGTGCCAGCAGCCCGGTCACAGGGGTCTATGGCTACACCTTC
.,TRBV7-9,.,TRBJ1-2,CASSFQQGGGYTF,TGTGCCAGCAGCTTCCAACAGGGTGGTGGCTACACCTTC
TRBD2,TRBV7-3,.,TRBJ2-1,CASSLRLRGGDEQFF,TGTGCCAGCAGCTTGCGTTTGCGGGGGGGCGATGAGCAGTTCTTC
.,TRBV11-2,.,TRBJ2-7,CASSLGGSYEQYF,TGTGCCAGCAGCTTAGGAGGTTCCTACGAGCAGTACTTC
TRBD2,TRBV7-6,.,TRBJ2-1,CASSFSKPGLAGNEQFF,TGTGCCAGCAGCTTTAGTAAACCGGGACTAGCGGGGAATGAGCAGTTCTTC
.,TRBV9,few,TRBJ1-6,CASSVEGGNSPLHF,TGTGCCAGCAGCGTAGAGGGAGGGAATTCACCCCTCCACTTT
.,TRBV3-1/TRBV3-2,.,TRBJ2-2,CASSQDLRTGELFF,TGTGCCAGCAGCCAAGATCTGCGCACCGGGGAGCTGTTTTTT